Sequencing of this TCR beta chain was carried out in a study of spatial heterogeneity in lung cancer. Background on the study: Detected sequences consistently included more beta-chain ones than alpha-chain ones. Matched bulk RNA-seq provided a T cell module score, and TCR transcript counts in tumor regions correlated strongly with it. Study-level findings and limits: Tumor mutation counts were tracked by expanded intratumoral alpha and beta TCR counts.

This clonotype is labeled medium-sized (0.01 to 0.1%). Its antigen is currently unknown. The time point here: sample taken at primary tumor resection. Frozen PBMC, nontumor lung or tumor provided whole RNA, which was sequenced unsorted. V was shortened by 4 bases and J by 5 bases, with 12 bases between the two germline ends. This CDR3 contains 14 residues. The germline V gene encodes CDR1 SGHRS and CDR2 YFSETQ. Using its own MiXCR run on the 5' RACE reads, TCRdb lists one record per CDR3 protein. Among 5,100 or so distinct CDR3 sequences listed, 3% to 4.5% were seen once. The chain has TRBV5-1 and TRBJ2-2, with a tentative D call TRBD2 (6 bases). The source is a female donor with early-stage non-small cell lung cancer. The source material was lung tumor tissue, sampled at surgery. The CDR3 bases are TGCGCCAGCAGCGGGGGACTTTTAACCGGGGAGCTGTTTTTT. It codes for CASSGGLLTGELFF.